The rows below give T cell receptor beta chains drawn from one sample of a study of blood T cell repertoires in COVID-19. Here immunoSEQ multiplex PCR was the method, and the copy in TCRdb shows in-frame clones only, minus some. The sample has 200,000 or so clones; 80% to 90% are singletons. Sequenced input: peripheral blood. These receptors all stem from a human donor with active or convalescent COVID-19. The donor label of this sample is uncertain. Each CDR3 is given with its conserved first and last residue.

V gene	J gene	CDR3 protein
TRBV3-1/TRBV3-2	TRBJ2-7	CASSPGGGQTYEQYF
TRBV24-1	TRBJ2-1	CATSDLGSEDSNEQFF
TRBV27	TRBJ2-3	CASSGLARTDTQYF
TRBV5-1	TRBJ2-7	CASSSRTSGREQYF
TRBV4-2	TRBJ1-2	CASSQDGLMDYGYTF
TRBV7-3	TRBJ2-3	CASSGGLAGRLDTQYF
TRBV30	TRBJ1-5	CAWSVGGYQPQHF
TRBV6-5	TRBJ2-5	CASRGTGGGTQYF
TRBV9	TRBJ2-7	CASSGTASHEQYF
TRBV10-2	TRBJ2-1	CASSDQVRLAGDHEQFF
TRBV18	TRBJ1-3	CASSPARGEGNTIYF
TRBV6-2/TRBV6-3	TRBJ1-5	CASSYPKSGGGGNQPQHF
TRBV6-5	TRBJ1-6	CASRKGGTENSPLHF
TRBV6-6	TRBJ2-3	CASTPLDGGSTDTQYF
TRBV29-1	TRBJ2-3	CSVSTSGGSDTQYF
TRBV15	TRBJ2-7	CATSRETALYEQYF
TRBV25-1	TRBJ1-1	CATAFDRTPEAFF
TRBV2	TRBJ2-2	CASSERSGGANTGELFF
TRBV9	TRBJ1-2	CASSASGGLYGYTF
TRBV7-3	TRBJ2-3	CASSRRLADTDTQYF
TRBV6-6	TRBJ1-1	CASSYADRVNTEAFF
TRBV4-1	TRBJ2-1	CASSQDRWRGKTEQFF
TRBV7-9	TRBJ2-7	CASSPGGRKPPYF
TRBV6-4	TRBJ2-3	CASSDSAREDTQYF
TRBV10-3	TRBJ2-3	CAISVLRDRLRLSTDTQYF
TRBV10-3	TRBJ2-3	CAIRSSGLVTDTQYF
TRBV6-1	TRBJ2-7	CASSESGAGTIAYEQYF
TRBV6-1	TRBJ2-2	CASSEASFVRAGGELFF
TRBV28	TRBJ2-1	CASSLGTGLWSYNEQFF
TRBV14	TRBJ2-1	CASSLVGLAGVNEQFF
TRBV14	TRBJ2-7	CASSQDRGEQYF
TRBV28	TRBJ1-2	CASSSPAGPLGNYGYTF
TRBV7-9	TRBJ2-7	CASSLTGGYEQYF
TRBV5-5	TRBJ2-5	CASSLVAGGPETQYF
TRBV6-5	TRBJ1-2	CASSYSPTGRSGYTF
TRBV19	TRBJ2-1	CASSIQRGSYNEQFF
TRBV6-5	TRBJ1-1	CASSSVTGRPEAFF
TRBV9	TRBJ1-1	CASTPPEETEAFF
TRBV19	TRBJ2-1	CASSGGRASGRAGNEQFF
TRBV5-5	TRBJ1-2	CASRYEGANYGYTF
TRBV5-4	TRBJ1-3	CASSVGQGGNTIYF
TRBV5-4	TRBJ2-5	CASSLGGEETQYF
TRBV3-1/TRBV3-2	TRBJ2-5	CASSQVAETQYF
TRBV28	TRBJ1-1	CASSGSGLIGTEAFF
TRBV3-1/TRBV3-2	TRBJ2-7	CASSQGTGGGEQYF
TRBV6-2/TRBV6-3	TRBJ1-5	CASSSGQGVSYSNQPQHF
TRBV20-1	TRBJ2-1	CSAGGLNEQFF
TRBV5-1	TRBJ1-1	CASSLQVRTEAFF
TRBV3-1/TRBV3-2	TRBJ2-7	CASSRTSGMVQYF
TRBV7-2	TRBJ2-7	CASRPDWSSYEQYF
TRBV7-9	TRBJ2-7	CASSLQTGGSYEQYF
TRBV2	TRBJ2-5	CASSEGAGGAETQYF
TRBV19	TRBJ2-1	CASSMGQGVLGLAGGPVDEQFF
TRBV10-1	TRBJ1-1	CASRPATGPNTEAFF
TRBV3-1/TRBV3-2	TRBJ1-1	CASSQDLTVYTEAFF
TRBV4-1	TRBJ2-5	CASSQATGEYKKTQYF
TRBV6-4	TRBJ2-7	CASSDSRTSGTSYEQYF